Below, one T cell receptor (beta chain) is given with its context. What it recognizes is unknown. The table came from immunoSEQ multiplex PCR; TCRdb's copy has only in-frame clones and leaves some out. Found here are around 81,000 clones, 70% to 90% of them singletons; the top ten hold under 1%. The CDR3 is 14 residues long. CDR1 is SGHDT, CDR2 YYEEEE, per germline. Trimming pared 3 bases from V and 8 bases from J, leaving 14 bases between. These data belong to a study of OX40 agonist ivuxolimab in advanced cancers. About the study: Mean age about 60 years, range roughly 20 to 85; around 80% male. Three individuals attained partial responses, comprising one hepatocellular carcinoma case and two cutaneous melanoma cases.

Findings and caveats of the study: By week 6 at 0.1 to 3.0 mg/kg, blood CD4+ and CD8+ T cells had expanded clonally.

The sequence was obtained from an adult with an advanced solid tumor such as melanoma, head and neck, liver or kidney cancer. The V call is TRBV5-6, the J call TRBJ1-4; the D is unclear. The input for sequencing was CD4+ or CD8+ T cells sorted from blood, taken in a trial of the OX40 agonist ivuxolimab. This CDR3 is CASSSVVVVEKLFF. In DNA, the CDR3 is TGTGCCAGCAGCTCCGTAGTAGTAGTCGAAAAACTGTTTTTT.